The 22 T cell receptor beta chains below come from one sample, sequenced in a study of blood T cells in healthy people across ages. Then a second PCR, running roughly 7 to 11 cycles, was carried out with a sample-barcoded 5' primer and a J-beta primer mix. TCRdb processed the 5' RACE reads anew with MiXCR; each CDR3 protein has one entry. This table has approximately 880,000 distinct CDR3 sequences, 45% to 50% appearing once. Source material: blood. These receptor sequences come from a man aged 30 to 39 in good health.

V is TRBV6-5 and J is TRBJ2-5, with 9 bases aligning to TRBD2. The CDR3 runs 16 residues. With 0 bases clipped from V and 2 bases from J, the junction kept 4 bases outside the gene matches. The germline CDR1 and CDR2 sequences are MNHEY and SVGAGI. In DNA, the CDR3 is TGTGCCAGCAGTTACTCGGGAGCGGGGGGTCAAGAGACCCAGTACTTC. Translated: CASSYSGAGGQETQYF.

CDR3 coding DNA: TGCGCCAGCAGCCAAGAGGAAGGGAGCTCCTACAATGAGCAGTTCTTC. This translates into CASSQEEGSSYNEQFF. The J gene is TRBJ2-1, the V gene TRBV4-1, with D possibly TRBD2 on 5 matching bases. Trimming removed 0 bases at V and 0 bases at J, with 9 bases between. Germline V lookup: CDR1 MGHRA, CDR2 YSYEKL. The CDR3 length is 16 residues.

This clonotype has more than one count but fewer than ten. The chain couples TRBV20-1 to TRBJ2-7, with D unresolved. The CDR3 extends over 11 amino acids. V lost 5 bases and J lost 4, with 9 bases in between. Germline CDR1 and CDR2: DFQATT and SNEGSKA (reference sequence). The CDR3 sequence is CSAEDGYEQYF. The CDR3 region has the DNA TGCAGTGCTGAAGACGGATACGAGCAGTACTTC.

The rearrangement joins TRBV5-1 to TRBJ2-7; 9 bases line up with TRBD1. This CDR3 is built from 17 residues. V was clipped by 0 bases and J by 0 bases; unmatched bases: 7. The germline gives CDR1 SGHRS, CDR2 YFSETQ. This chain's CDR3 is CASSLAPGTGSSYEQYF. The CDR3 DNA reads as TGCGCCAGCAGCTTGGCCCCCGGGACAGGGTCCTCCTACGAGCAGTACTTC.

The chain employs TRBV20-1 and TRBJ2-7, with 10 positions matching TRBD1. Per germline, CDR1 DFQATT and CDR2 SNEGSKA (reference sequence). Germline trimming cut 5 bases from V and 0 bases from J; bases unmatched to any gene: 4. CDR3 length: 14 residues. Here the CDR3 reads CSAAGTGASYEQYF. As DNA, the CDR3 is TGCAGTGCTGCCGGGACAGGGGCCTCCTACGAGCAGTACTTC.

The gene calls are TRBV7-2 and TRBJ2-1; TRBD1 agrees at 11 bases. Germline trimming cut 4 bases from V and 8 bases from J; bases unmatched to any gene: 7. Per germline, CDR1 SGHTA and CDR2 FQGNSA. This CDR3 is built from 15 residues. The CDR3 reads CASSSGTGGVYEQFF. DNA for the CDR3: TGTGCCAGCAGCTCAGGGACAGGGGGAGTATATGAGCAGTTCTTC. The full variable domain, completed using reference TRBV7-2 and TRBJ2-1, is GAGVSQSPSNKVTEKGKDVELRCDPISGHTALYWYRQSLGQGLEFLIYFQGNSAPDKSGLPSDRFSAERTGGSVSTLTIQRTQQEDSAVYLCASSSGTGGVYEQFFGPGTRLTVL.

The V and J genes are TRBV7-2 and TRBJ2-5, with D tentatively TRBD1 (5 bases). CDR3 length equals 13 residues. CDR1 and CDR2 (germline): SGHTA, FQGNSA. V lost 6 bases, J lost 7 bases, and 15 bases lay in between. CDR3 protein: CASSLPGSGTQYF. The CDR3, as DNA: TGTGCCAGCAGTCTTCCAGGGTCCGGGACCCAGTACTTC.

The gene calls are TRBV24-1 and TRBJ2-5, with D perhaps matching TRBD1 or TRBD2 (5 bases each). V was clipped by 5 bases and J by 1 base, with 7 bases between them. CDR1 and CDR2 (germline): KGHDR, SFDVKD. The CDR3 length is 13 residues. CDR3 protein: CATSVGAQETQYF. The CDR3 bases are TGTGCCACCAGTGTCGGGGCCCAAGAGACCCAGTACTTC.

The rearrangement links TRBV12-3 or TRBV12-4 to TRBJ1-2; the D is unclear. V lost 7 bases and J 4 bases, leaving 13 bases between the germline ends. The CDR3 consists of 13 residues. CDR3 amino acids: CASTSASSYGYTF. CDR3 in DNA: TGTGCCAGCACCTCCGCATCGAGCTATGGCTACACCTTC.

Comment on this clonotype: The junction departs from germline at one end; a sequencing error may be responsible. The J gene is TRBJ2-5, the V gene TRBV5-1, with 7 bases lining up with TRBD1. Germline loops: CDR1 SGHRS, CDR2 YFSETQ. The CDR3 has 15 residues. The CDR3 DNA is TGCACCAGCAGCTCCGACAGGGTGGGCCAAGAGACCCAGTACTTC. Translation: CTSSSDRVGQETQYF.

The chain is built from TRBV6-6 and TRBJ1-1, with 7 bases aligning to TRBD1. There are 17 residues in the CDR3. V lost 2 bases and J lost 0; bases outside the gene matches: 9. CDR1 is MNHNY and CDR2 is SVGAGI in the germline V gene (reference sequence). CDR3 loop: CASSYPGTVGLNTEAFF. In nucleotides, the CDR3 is TGTGCCAGCAGTTACCCGGGGACAGTCGGCTTGAACACTGAAGCTTTCTTT.

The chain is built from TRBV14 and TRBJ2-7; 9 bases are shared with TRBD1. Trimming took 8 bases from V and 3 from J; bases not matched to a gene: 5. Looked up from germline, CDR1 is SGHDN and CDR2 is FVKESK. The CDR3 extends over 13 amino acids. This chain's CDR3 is CASLLTGGYEQYF. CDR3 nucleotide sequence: TGTGCCAGCCTACTGACAGGGGGCTACGAGCAGTACTTC. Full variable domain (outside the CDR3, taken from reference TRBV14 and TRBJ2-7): EAGVTQFPSHSVIEKGQTVTLRCDPISGHDNLYWYRRVMGKEIKFLLHFVKESKQDESGMPNNRFLAERTGGTYSTLKVQPAELEDSGVYFCASLLTGGYEQYFGPGTRLTVT.

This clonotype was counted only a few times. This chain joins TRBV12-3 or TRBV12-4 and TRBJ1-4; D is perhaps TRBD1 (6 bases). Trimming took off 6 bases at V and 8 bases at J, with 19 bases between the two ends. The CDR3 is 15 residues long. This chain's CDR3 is CASSNGVGGQEKLFF. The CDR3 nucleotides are TGTGCCAGCAGCAACGGGGTTGGGGGGCAAGAAAAACTGTTTTTT.

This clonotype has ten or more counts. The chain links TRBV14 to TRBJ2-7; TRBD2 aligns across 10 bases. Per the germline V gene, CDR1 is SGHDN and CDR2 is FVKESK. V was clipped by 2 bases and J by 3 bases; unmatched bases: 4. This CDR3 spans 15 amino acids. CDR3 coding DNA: TGTGCCAGCAGCCAAACCCTAGCGGGGGTCTACGAGCAGTACTTC. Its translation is CASSQTLAGVYEQYF. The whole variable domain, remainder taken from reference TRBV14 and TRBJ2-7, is EAGVTQFPSHSVIEKGQTVTLRCDPISGHDNLYWYRRVMGKEIKFLLHFVKESKQDESGMPNNRFLAERTGGTYSTLKVQPAELEDSGVYFCASSQTLAGVYEQYFGPGTRLTVT.

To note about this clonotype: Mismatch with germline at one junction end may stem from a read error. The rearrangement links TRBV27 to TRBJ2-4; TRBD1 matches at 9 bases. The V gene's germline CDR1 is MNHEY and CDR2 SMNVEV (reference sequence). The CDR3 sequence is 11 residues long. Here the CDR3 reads CASSSPDRGSF. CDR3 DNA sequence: TGTGCCAGCAGTTCCCCGGACAGGGGAAGTTTC.

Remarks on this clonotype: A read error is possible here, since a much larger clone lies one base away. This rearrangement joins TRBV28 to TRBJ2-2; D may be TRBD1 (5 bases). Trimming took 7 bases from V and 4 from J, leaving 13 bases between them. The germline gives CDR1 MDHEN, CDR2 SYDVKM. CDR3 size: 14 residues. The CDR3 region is CASILAGSTGELFF. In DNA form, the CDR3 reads TGTGCCAGCATCTTGGCAGGGTCCACCGGGGAGCTGTTTTTT.

In DNA form, the CDR3 reads TGCGCCAGCAGCCAGGGAGAAAGACTCTCCCAAGAGACCCAGTACTTC. It encodes CASSQGERLSQETQYF. The chain has TRBV4-1 and TRBJ2-5, with TRBD2 as a possible D gene (5 bases). Between the trimmed V and J ends, which lost 3 bases and 1 base, there was a span of 15 bases. The CDR3 totals 16 residues. Germline V lookup: CDR1 MGHRA, CDR2 YSYEKL.

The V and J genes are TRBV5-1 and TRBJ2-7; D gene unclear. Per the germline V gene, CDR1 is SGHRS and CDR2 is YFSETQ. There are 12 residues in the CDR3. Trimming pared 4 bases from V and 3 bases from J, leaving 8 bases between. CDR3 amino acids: CASSPANYEQYF. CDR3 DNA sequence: TGCGCCAGCAGCCCAGCTAACTACGAGCAGTACTTC.

The DNA of the CDR3 is TGTGCCAGCAGCTTAGTGTCTAGCGGGGGCGACGTTGCGCAGTATTTT. This encodes CASSLVSSGGDVAQYF. The chain carries TRBV11-2 and TRBJ2-3; 10 nucleotides align to TRBD2. The CDR3 consists of 16 residues. Unmatched junction bases numbered 11, after V lost 1 base and J lost 10 bases. Germline values: CDR1 SGHAT, CDR2 FQNNGV. The complete variable domain, with remaining parts taken from reference TRBV11-2 and TRBJ2-3, reads EAGVAQSPRYKIIEKRQSVAFWCNPISGHATLYWYQQILGQGPKLLIQFQNNGVVDDSQLPKDRFSAERLKGVDSTLKIQPAKLEDSAVYLCASSLVSSGGDVAQYFGPGTRLTVL.

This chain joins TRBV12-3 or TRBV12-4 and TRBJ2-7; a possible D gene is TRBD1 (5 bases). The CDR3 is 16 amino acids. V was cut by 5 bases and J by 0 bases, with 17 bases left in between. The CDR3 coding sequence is TGTGCCAGCAGTCCCGTGCAGGACACCCACTCCTACGAGCAGTACTTC. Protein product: CASSPVQDTHSYEQYF.

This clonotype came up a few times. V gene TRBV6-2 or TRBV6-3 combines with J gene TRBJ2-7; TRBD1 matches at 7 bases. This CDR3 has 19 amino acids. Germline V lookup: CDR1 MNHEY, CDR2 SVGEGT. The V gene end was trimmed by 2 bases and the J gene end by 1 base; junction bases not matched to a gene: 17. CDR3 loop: CASSYGAVNRPGGSYEQYF. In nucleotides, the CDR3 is TGTGCCAGCAGTTACGGGGCAGTTAATCGGCCAGGGGGATCCTACGAGCAGTACTTC.

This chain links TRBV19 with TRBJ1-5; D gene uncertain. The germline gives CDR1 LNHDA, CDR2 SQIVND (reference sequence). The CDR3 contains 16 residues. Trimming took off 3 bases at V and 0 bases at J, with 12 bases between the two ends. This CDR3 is CASSIRGVSSNQPQHF. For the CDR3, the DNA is TGTGCCAGTAGTATCCGAGGAGTGAGTAGCAATCAGCCCCAGCATTTT.